This TCR beta chain was identified in a study of shared clonotypes between healthy human individuals. The method was immunoSEQ multiplex PCR; TCRdb's version includes in-frame clones alone and lacks a portion of them. The data contain a few million clones, under 97% of them singletons. The germline V gene has CDR1 MGHRA and CDR2 YSYEKL. The CDR3 has 15 residues. V lost 1 base and J lost 4, with 13 bases in between. The chain employs TRBV4-1 and TRBJ1-2; tentative D call: TRBD1 (6 bases). The sequencing sample was made of naive CD4+ T cells sorted from blood. Subset noted: CD45RA+ positively selected. The TCR originated in a young man in good health. The CDR3 here is CASSQGLPQGYGYTF. The CDR3 bases are TGCGCCAGCAGCCAAGGTCTTCCACAGGGCTATGGCTACACCTTC.